The 10 T cell receptor beta chains reported below all come from one sample, sequenced in a study of T cell repertoires in cytomegalovirus infection. Each CDR3 protein is one row after TCRdb ran MiXCR on the reads. The sample holds fewer than 1,000,000 distinct CDR3 sequences, roughly 30% seen once. Their antigens remain unidentified. The sequenced sample was cultured CD8+ T cells from PBMCs, obtained from culture after CMV antigen stimulation. The receptors here all came from a human donor in good health (CMV status not recorded). Some clones in this sample may be carry-over from other donors' samples.

This clonotype has a count of ten or more. This may be a read error, as it is one base from a much larger clone. The chain couples TRBV5-8 to TRBJ2-5; D ambiguous. This CDR3 comprises 11 residues. V lost 4 bases to trimming and J lost 1 base, with 2 bases between them. Germline-derived CDR1 and CDR2 are SGHTS and YDEGEE. The CDR3 reads CASSIQETQYF. CDR3 nucleotide sequence: TGTGCCAGCAGCATCCAAGAGACCCAGTACTTC.

This clonotype was picked up many times. The chain recombines TRBV4-3 with TRBJ2-1, with D uncertain. The germline V gene has CDR1 LGHNA and CDR2 YSLEER. The V gene lost 1 base and the J gene lost 0 bases, with 13 bases spanning the gap. The CDR3 contains 17 residues. CDR3 residues: CASSQGFMYSSYNEQFF. The CDR3 nucleotides read TGCGCCAGCAGCCAAGGGTTTATGTACAGCTCCTACAATGAGCAGTTCTTC.

The chain joins TRBV7-6 to TRBJ1-2; TRBD1 might be the D (6 bases). CDR3 length: 13 amino acids. V was pared by 10 bases and J by 0 bases, with 12 bases between. CDR1 is SGHVS and CDR2 is FNYEAQ in the germline V gene. The CDR3 DNA is TGTGCCACCAGGGGAACGGCTAACTATGGCTACACCTTC. Translation gives CATRGTANYGYTF. Complete variable domain (other parts from reference TRBV7-6 and TRBJ1-2): GAGVSQSPRYKVTKRGQDVALRCDPISGHVSLYWYRQALGQGPEFLTYFNYEAQQDKSGLPNDRFSAERPEGSISTLTIQRTEQRDSAMYRCATRGTANYGYTFGSGTRLTVV.

The chain is built from TRBV3-1 and TRBJ2-7; D remains unclear. Germline CDR1 is LGHDT and CDR2 is YNNKEL (reference sequence). The CDR3 runs 15 residues. The ends were cut back, 0 bases at V and 3 bases at J, with 12 bases in the middle. Written as DNA, the CDR3 is TGTGCCAGCAGCCAAGATTGGGTAATGTACTACGAGCAGTACTTC. Amino acids: CASSQDWVMYYEQYF.

This rearrangement joins TRBV5-1 to TRBJ1-1; D is possibly TRBD1 (6 bases). V lost 3 bases, J lost 3 bases, and 12 bases lay in between. In germline, CDR1 is SGHRS, CDR2 YFSETQ. CDR3 length: 14 residues. The CDR3 protein is CASSSMDSHTEAFF. The CDR3 DNA reads TGCGCCAGCAGCTCCATGGACAGCCACACTGAAGCTTTCTTT.

This clonotype was counted many times. This chain uses TRBV7-2 with TRBJ1-1; the D is unclear. Germline lookup yields CDR1 SGHTA and CDR2 FQGNSA. The CDR3 extends over 18 amino acids. V lost 0 bases, J lost 1 base, and 18 bases lay in between. The CDR3 bases are TGTGCCAGCAGCTTAGCGCTTGTCAGAGTTTACTCGAACACTGAAGCTTTCTTT. Translation: CASSLALVRVYSNTEAFF.

In this sample, this clonotype turned up many times. In DNA form, the CDR3 reads TGTGCCAGCAGCTTAGGGATCGGGGTACATGGCTACACCTTC. Its protein product is CASSLGIGVHGYTF. The chain combines TRBV7-9 with TRBJ1-2; no clear D gene. From germline, CDR1 is SEHNR and CDR2 FQNEAQ (reference sequence). The CDR3 totals 14 residues. Trimming pared 1 base from V and 6 bases from J, leaving 12 bases between. The variable domain in full, completed from reference TRBV7-9 and TRBJ1-2, reads DTGVSQNPRHKITKRGQNVTFRCDPISEHNRLYWYRQTLGQGPEFLTYFQNEAQLEKSRLLSDRFSAERPKGSFSTLEIQRTEQGDSAMYLCASSLGIGVHGYTFGSGTRLTVV.

This clonotype was picked up a small number of times. J is TRBJ1-5 and V is TRBV6-6; D is perhaps TRBD1 (5 bases). Trimming took 2 bases from V and 0 from J, leaving 26 bases between them. CDR3 length: 21 amino acids. From germline, CDR1 is MNHNY and CDR2 SVGAGI (reference sequence). CDR3 sequence (DNA): TGTGCCAGCAGTTACCACCTATCAGCTGTCCGGGACGGAACTAGCAATCAGCCCCAGCATTTT. Translation: CASSYHLSAVRDGTSNQPQHF.

The chain has TRBV4-2 and TRBJ2-7; a possible D gene is TRBD2 (6 bases). The CDR3 covers 14 residues. In germline, CDR1 is LGHNA, CDR2 YNFKEQ. V dropped 2 bases and J dropped 1 base, with 9 bases sitting between them. DNA of the CDR3: TGTGCCAGCAGCCAACACGGGGGTTCCTACGAGCAGTACTTC. Amino acid sequence: CASSQHGGSYEQYF.

This clonotype was seen at least ten times. This chain uses TRBV5-4 with TRBJ2-7; D ambiguous. The CDR3 length is 15 residues. The V gene lost 2 bases and the J gene lost 4 bases, with 16 bases spanning the gap. Germline CDR1 and CDR2: SGHNT and YYREEE (reference sequence). CDR3 DNA sequence: TGTGCCAGCAGCTTAGAAGCGAGTCCTTCTTACGAGCAGTACGTC. Encoded protein: CASSLEASPSYEQYV.